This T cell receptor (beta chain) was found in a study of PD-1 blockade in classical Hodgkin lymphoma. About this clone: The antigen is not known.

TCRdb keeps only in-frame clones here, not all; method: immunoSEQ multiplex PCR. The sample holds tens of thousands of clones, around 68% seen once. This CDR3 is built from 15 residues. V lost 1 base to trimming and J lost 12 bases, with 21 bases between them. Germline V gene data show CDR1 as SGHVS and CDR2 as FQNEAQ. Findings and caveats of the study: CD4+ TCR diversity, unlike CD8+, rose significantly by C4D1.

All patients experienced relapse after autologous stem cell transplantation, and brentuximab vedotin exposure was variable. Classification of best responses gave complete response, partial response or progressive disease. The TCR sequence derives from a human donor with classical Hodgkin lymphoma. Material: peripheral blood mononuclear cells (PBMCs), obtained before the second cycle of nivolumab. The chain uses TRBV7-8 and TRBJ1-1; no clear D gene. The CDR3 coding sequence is TGTGCCAGCAGCTTAGTGTCTAGGGTAGGCTGGAAAACTTTCTTT. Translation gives CASSLVSRVGWKTFF.